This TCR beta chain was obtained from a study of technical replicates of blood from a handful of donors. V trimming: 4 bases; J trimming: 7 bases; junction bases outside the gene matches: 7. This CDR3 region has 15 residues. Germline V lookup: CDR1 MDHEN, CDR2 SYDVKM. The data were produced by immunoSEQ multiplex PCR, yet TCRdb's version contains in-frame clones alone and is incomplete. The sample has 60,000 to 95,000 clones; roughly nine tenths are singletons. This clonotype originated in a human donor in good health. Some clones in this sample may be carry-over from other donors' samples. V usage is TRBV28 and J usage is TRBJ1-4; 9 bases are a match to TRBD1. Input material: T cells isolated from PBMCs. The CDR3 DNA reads TGTGCCAGCAGTTCTTCCGGGACAGGGTTTGAAAAACTGTTTTTT. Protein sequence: CASSSSGTGFEKLFF.